This TCR beta chain emerged from a study of blood T cell repertoires in COVID-19. Original methodology: Quantification of nucleated cells was approximated via reference gene primer amplification. This table comes from immunoSEQ multiplex PCR, and its TCRdb copy is limited to in-frame clones, with some not included. The DNA was the basis for D and trimming; V, J and clone size are from that table. This sample has some 460,000 clones; about nine tenths occur once, and the top ten carry under 0.75%. Germline lookup yields CDR1 MDHEN and CDR2 SYDVKM. The CDR3 loop spans 15 amino acids. V was pared by 5 bases and J by 2 bases, with 6 bases of the junction left unmatched.

The clonotype originates from a woman under 30 who had recovered from COVID-19. Sequencing was performed on PBMCs or T cells enriched from blood (not recorded which). The V gene is TRBV28, the J gene TRBJ2-3, with TRBD1 matching 8 bases. The chain's CDR3 is CASSDPGGNTDTQYF. The CDR3 DNA sequence: TGTGCCAGCAGTGATCCAGGGGGCAACACAGATACGCAGTATTTT.